The present TCR beta chain was sequenced within a study of cytomegalovirus exposure and HLA in healthy donors. Germline CDR1 reads SGHDN; CDR2 reads FVKESK. This CDR3 is 13 amino acids long. V was shortened by 4 bases and J by 2 bases, with 9 bases between the two germline ends. To note about this clone: The antigen is undetermined.

General study findings and limits: There was a cluster of highly shared sequence variants that was likely a sequencing artifact. Listed as cytomegalovirus-associated were 150 to 200 TCR beta chains.

The PCR contained 60 Vbeta and 13 Jbeta primers. TCRdb's copy holds only in-frame clones and misses some; the assay was immunoSEQ multiplex PCR. The sample has more than 100,000 clones, roughly 74% seen once. The chain links TRBV14 to TRBJ2-7; tentatively, D is TRBD2 (5 bases). This sequence was found in a woman between 45 and 65 years old in good health and CMV-seropositive. What was sequenced was PBMCs. The CDR3 nucleotides read TGTGCCAGCAGCCCCGGGGAGACCTACGAGCAGTACTTC. It codes for CASSPGETYEQYF.